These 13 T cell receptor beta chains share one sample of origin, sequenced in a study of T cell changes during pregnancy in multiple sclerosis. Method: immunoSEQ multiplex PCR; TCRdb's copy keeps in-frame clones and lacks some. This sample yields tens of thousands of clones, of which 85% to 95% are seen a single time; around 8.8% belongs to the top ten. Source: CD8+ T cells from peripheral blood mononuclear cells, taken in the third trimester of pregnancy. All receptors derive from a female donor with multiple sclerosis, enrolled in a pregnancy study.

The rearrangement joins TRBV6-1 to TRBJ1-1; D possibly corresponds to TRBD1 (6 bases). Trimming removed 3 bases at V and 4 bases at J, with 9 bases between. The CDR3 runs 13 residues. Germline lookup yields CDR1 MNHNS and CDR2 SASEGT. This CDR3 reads CASSDTGTTEAFF. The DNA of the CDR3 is TGTGCCAGCAGTGACACAGGGACCACTGAAGCTTTCTTT.

CDR3 sequence: CASSHRTLPNYGYTF. The CDR3 bases are TGTGCCAGCAGCCACAGGACGCTCCCGAACTATGGCTACACCTTC. The chain couples TRBV28 to TRBJ1-2; possibly TRBD1 for D (5 bases). Trimming took off 6 bases at V and 2 bases at J, with 16 bases between the two ends. This CDR3 is 15 amino acids long. The V gene's germline CDR1 is MDHEN and CDR2 SYDVKM.

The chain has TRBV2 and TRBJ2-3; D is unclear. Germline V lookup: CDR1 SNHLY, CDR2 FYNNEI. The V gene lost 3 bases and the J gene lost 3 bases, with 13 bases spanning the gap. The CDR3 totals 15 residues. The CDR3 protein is CASSEVRPSTDTQYF. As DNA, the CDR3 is TGTGCCAGCAGTGAGGTGAGGCCCTCTACAGATACGCAGTATTTT.

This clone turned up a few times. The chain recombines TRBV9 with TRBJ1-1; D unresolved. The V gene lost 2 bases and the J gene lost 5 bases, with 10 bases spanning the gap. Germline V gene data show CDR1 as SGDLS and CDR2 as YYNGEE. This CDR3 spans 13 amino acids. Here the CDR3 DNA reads TGTGCCAGCAGCGTGGTAGGAGAGACTGAAGCTTTCTTT. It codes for CASSVVGETEAFF.

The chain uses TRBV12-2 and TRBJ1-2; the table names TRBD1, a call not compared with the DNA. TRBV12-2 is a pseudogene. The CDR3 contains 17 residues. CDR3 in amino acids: CASRLAFHGRVGYGYTF. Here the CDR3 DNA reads TGTGCAAGTCGCTTAGCGTTTCACGGCAGGGTGGGCTATGGCTACACCTTC.

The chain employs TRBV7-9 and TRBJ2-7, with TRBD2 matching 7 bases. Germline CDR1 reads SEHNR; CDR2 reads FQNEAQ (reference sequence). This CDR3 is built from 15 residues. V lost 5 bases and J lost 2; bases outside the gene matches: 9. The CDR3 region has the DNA TGTGCCAGCAGCCAGCCTGGGAGGGACCCCTACGAGCAGTACTTC. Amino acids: CASSQPGRDPYEQYF. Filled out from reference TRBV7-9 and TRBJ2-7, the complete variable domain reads DTGVSQNPRHKITKRGQNVTFRCDPISEHNRLYWYRQTLGQGPEFLTYFQNEAQLEKSRLLSDRFSAERPKGSFSTLEIQRTEQGDSAMYLCASSQPGRDPYEQYFGPGTRLTVT.

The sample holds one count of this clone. CDR3: CASSAGDGGGQPQHF. The DNA of the CDR3 is TGTGCCAGCAGCGCCGGGGACGGCGGGGGTCAGCCCCAGCATTTT. The V gene is TRBV9, the J gene TRBJ1-5; D is perhaps TRBD1 (5 bases). The CDR3 is made up of 15 amino acids. Per the germline V gene, CDR1 is SGDLS and CDR2 is YYNGEE. V was cut by 3 bases and J by 6 bases, with 16 bases left in between.

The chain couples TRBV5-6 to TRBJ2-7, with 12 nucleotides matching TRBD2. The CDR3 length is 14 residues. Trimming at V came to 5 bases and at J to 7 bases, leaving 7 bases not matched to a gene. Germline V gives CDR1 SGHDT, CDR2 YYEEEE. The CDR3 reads CASRPSGGAGEQYF. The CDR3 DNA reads TGTGCCAGCAGACCTAGCGGGGGGGCCGGTGAGCAGTACTTC.

In DNA form, the CDR3 reads TGCAGCGTCGAGGACTATGAGCAGTTCTTC. Its protein product is CSVEDYEQFF. The rearrangement uses TRBV29-1 and TRBJ2-1, with a tentative D call TRBD2 (5 bases). The V and J ends lost 6 bases and 8 bases respectively, with 8 bases between them. Germline loops: CDR1 SQVTM, CDR2 ANQGSEA. CDR3 length: 10 residues.

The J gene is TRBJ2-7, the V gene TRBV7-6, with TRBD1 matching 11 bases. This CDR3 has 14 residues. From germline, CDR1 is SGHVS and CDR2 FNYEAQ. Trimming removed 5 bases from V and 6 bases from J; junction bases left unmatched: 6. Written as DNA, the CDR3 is TGTGCCAGCAGCCTCGGGACAGGGGGTCGCGAGCAGTACTTC. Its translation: CASSLGTGGREQYF.

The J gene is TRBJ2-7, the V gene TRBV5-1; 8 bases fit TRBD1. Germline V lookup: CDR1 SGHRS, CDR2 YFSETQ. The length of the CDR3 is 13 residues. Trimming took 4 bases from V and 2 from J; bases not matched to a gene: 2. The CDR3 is CASSMTGAYEQYF. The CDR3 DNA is TGCGCCAGCAGCATGACAGGGGCCTACGAGCAGTACTTC.

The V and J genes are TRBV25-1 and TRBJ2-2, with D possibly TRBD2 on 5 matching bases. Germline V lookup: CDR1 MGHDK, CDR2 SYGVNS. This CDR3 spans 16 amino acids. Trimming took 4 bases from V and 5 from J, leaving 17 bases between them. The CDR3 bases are TGTGCCAGCAGTGGCAGGTCTAGCCATATTACCGGGGAGCTGTTTTTT. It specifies CASSGRSSHITGELFF.

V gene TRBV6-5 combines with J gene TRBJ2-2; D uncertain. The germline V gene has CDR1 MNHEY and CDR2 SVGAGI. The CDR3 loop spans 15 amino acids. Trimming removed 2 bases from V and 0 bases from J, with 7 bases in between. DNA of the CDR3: TGTGCCAGCAGTTACAGCCTATCGAACACCGGGGAGCTGTTTTTT. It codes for CASSYSLSNTGELFF.